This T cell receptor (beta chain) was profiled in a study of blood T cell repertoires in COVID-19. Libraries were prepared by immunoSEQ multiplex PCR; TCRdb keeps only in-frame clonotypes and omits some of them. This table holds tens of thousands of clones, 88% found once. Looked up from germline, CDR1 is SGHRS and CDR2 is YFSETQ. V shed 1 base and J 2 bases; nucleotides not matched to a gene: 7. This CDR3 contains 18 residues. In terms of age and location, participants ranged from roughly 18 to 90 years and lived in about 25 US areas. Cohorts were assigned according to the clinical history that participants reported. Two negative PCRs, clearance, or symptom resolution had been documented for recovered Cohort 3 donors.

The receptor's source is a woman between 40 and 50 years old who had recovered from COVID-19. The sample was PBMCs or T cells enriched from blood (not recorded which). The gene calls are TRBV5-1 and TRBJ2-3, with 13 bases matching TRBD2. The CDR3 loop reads CASSLTGLAGANTDTQYF. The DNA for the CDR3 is TGCGCCAGCAGCTTGACCGGACTAGCGGGGGCGAACACAGATACGCAGTATTTT.